These 26 T cell receptor beta chains were sequenced from one sample in a study of tumor-infiltrating lymphocytes in oesophageal squamous cell carcinoma. TCRdb redid the calling of the PCR reads with MiXCR, one entry per CDR3 protein. In the table there are 9,500 to 15,000 distinct CDR3 sequences, 50% to 65% of which are singletons. Sequenced input: esophageal tumor tissue. The source of these receptors is a female donor with esophageal squamous cell carcinoma.

Regarding this clonotype: Here the CDR3 omits its conserved ending phenylalanine or tryptophan, so a read error is the likely source. It is unclear where the CDR3 begins or ends on the DNA, so no DNA is shown, and the CDR3 is as TCRdb lists it. V and J are TRBV5-1 and TRBJ1-6; the DNA was not compared with TRBD1, the D call given in the table. Germline lookup yields CDR1 SGHRS and CDR2 YFSETQ. The CDR3 adds up to 8 amino acids, both ends counted. The chain's CDR3 is CASSLWAR.

DNA of the CDR3: TGTGCCAGCAGCCTATTGGGGGTTCAGCGGGCCCGCACAGATACGCAGTATTTT. Protein: CASSLLGVQRARTDTQYF. V and J are TRBV7-3 and TRBJ2-3; weak D call: TRBD2 (6 bases). The CDR3 has 18 amino acids. V lost 5 bases to trimming and J lost 1 base, with 22 bases between them. The V gene's germline CDR1 is SGHTA and CDR2 FQGTGA.

As regards this clonotype: One junction end disagrees with the germline gene, perhaps due to a read error. The rearrangement uses TRBV7-8 and TRBJ2-3; D is possibly TRBD1 or TRBD2 (5 bases each). The CDR3 spans 13 residues. The germline V gene has CDR1 SGHVS and CDR2 FQNEAQ. The CDR3 sequence: CASSCTGSGELYF. CDR3 bases: TGTGCCAGCAGCTGCACAGGCTCCGGGGAGCTGTACTTC.

The chain has TRBV3-1 and TRBJ1-1, with no clear D. Germline CDR1 and CDR2: LGHDT and YNNKEL (reference sequence). Trimming removed 3 bases from V and 3 bases from J, with 8 bases in between. The CDR3 covers 13 residues. The CDR3 loop is CASSHAGYTEAFF. CDR3 coding DNA: TGTGCCAGCAGCCACGCGGGGTACACTGAAGCTTTCTTT.

The CDR3 nucleotides are TGTGCCAGCAGCTTCCCCGCTAGCGGGAGTGATGAGCAGTTCTTC. Its protein is CASSFPASGSDEQFF. The J gene is TRBJ2-1, the V gene TRBV7-2; TRBD2 matches 10 bases. V trimming: 3 bases; J trimming: 8 bases; junction bases outside the gene matches: 7. This CDR3 spans 15 amino acids. CDR1 and CDR2 from the germline V gene are SGHTA and FQGNSA.

The V gene is TRBV7-3, the J gene TRBJ2-7; no clear D gene. The CDR3 is 13 residues long. CDR1 SGHTA and CDR2 FQGTGA come from the germline V gene. V gave up 1 base and J gave up 7 bases, with 11 bases separating them. The DNA for the CDR3 is TGTGCCAGCAGCTTAAGTTTCCAGACTGAGCAGTACTTC. This encodes CASSLSFQTEQYF.

The J gene is TRBJ2-1, the V gene TRBV7-3; 12 bases align to TRBD2. The end of the DNA fits TRBJ2-5 better, so the J call may be wrong. Looked up from germline, CDR1 is SGHTA and CDR2 is FQGTGA. There are 15 residues in the CDR3. The CDR3 here is CASSRGLAGIETQYF. CDR3 sequence (DNA): TGTGCCAGCAGCCGAGGACTAGCGGGAATTGAGACCCAGTACTTC.

The genes are TRBV7-2 and TRBJ2-1; TRBD1 agrees at 9 bases. The CDR3 is 18 amino acids. Trimming took 4 bases from V and 4 from J; bases not matched to a gene: 14. Germline assignment: CDR1 SGHTA and CDR2 FQGNSA. As DNA, the CDR3 is TGTGCCAGCAGCTCACGACTCCCCGGGACAGGGACATACAATGAGCAGTTCTTC. Its protein product is CASSSRLPGTGTYNEQFF.

The rearrangement uses TRBV20-1 and TRBJ2-2; no definite D call. Germline assignment: CDR1 DFQATT and CDR2 SNEGSKA (reference sequence). The CDR3 runs 14 residues. Between the trimmed V and J ends, which lost 3 bases and 1 base, there was a span of 9 bases. CDR3 in amino acids: CSARKIRNTGELFF. Here the CDR3 DNA reads TGCAGTGCTAGGAAGATCCGGAACACCGGGGAGCTGTTTTTT.

The chain uses TRBV10-3 and TRBJ2-7, with 9 positions matching TRBD2. The germline CDR1 and CDR2 sequences are ENHRY and SYGVKD. After removal of 7 bases from V and 5 bases from J, the junction contained 6 bases not matched to a gene. The length of the CDR3 is 13 residues. This CDR3 is CAITGRTSDEQYF. The CDR3 DNA sequence: TGTGCCATCACTGGAAGGACTAGCGACGAGCAGTACTTC.

The chain joins TRBV28 to TRBJ2-7; 7 nucleotides align to TRBD1. The last part of the DNA fits TRBJ2-5 better; the J call may be wrong. The CDR3 has 15 residues. CDR1 is MDHEN and CDR2 is SYDVKM in the germline V gene. The CDR3 sequence is CASSMPQGTQETQYF. The CDR3 DNA is TGTGCCAGCAGTATGCCACAGGGGACCCAAGAGACCCAGTACTTC.

The chain couples TRBV10-3 to TRBJ2-6; TRBD2 might be the D (7 bases). V was pared by 2 bases and J by 0 bases, with 14 bases between. Germline V lookup: CDR1 ENHRY, CDR2 SYGVKD. CDR3 size: 18 residues. The CDR3 coding sequence is TGTGCCATCAGTGAGCCCCGCGGGGGCGGCTCTGGGGCCAACGTCCTGACTTTC. Translation gives CAISEPRGGGSGANVLTF.

The V gene is TRBV7-2, the J gene TRBJ2-2; the D gene is possibly TRBD2 (6 bases). Germline V CDR1 and CDR2: SGHTA, FQGNSA. Trimming cost V 4 bases and J 10 bases, with 16 bases left between them. This CDR3 contains 14 residues. As DNA, the CDR3 is TGTGCCAGCAGCTATAACGGGGGTGGAGAGGAGCTGTTTTTT. This codes for CASSYNGGGEELFF. The full variable domain, completed using reference TRBV7-2 and TRBJ2-2, is GAGVSQSPSNKVTEKGKDVELRCDPISGHTALYWYRQSLGQGLEFLIYFQGNSAPDKSGLPSDRFSAERTGGSVSTLTIQRTQQEDSAVYLCASSYNGGGEELFFGEGSRLTVL.

As to this clonotype: Sequence at one end of the junction differs from germline and may be a read error. The chain employs TRBV7-2 and TRBJ2-3; 9 bases line up with TRBD1. TRBJ2-7 matches the DNA end more closely, so the J call is doubtful. The CDR3 is 20 residues long. Germline V gives CDR1 SGHTA, CDR2 FQGNSA. CDR3 sequence (DNA): TGTGCCAGCAGCTTATCGGTATCAACCTCCGGGACAGGGTTCTCCTGCGAGCAGTACTTC. Its protein product is CASSLSVSTSGTGFSCEQYF.

This clonotype was seen ten or more times. The chain couples TRBV19 to TRBJ2-1; 11 positions agree with TRBD2. V was pared by 6 bases and J by 0 bases, with 4 bases of the junction left unmatched. There are 16 residues in the CDR3. Germline V lookup: CDR1 LNHDA, CDR2 SQIVND (reference sequence). This CDR3 is CASSQLAGGSYNEQFF. CDR3 DNA sequence: TGTGCCAGTAGCCAGCTAGCGGGGGGCTCCTACAATGAGCAGTTCTTC.

About this clonotype: Without the conserved terminal phenylalanine or tryptophan, this CDR3 likely stems from a read error. It is unclear where the CDR3 begins or ends on the DNA, so no DNA is shown, and the CDR3 is as TCRdb lists it. The J gene is TRBJ2-5, the V gene TRBV7-8; no check of the table's D call, TRBD2, against the DNA was made. The CDR3 is 16 residues long, counting both termini. Germline CDR1 reads SGHVS; CDR2 reads FQNEAQ. CDR3: CASSLAGRTYEQYFGS.

This clonotype was detected a few times. This chain joins TRBV7-6 and TRBJ2-1; perhaps TRBD1 as D (6 bases). The better agreement between TRBJ2-5 and the DNA end casts doubt on the J call. Germline values: CDR1 SGHVS, CDR2 FNYEAQ. This CDR3 is 15 amino acids long. CDR3 residues: CASSLVQDSQETQYF. The CDR3 DNA sequence: TGTGCCAGCAGCTTAGTTCAGGACAGCCAAGAGACCCAGTACTTC.

This clonotype is medium-sized. The V and J genes are TRBV28 and TRBJ2-5, with 8 bases fitting TRBD2. The CDR3 spans 16 residues. The J segment lost 2 bases and the V segment lost 6 bases, leaving 11 bases of the junction unmatched. Looked up from germline, CDR1 is MDHEN and CDR2 is SYDVKM. The DNA for the CDR3 is TGTGCCAGCAGAAGGAATAGCGGGATCAATCAAGAGACCCAGTACTTC. Translation gives CASRRNSGINQETQYF.

The V call is TRBV7-6, the J call TRBJ2-5; D call uncertain. Germline V gene data show CDR1 as SGHVS and CDR2 as FNYEAQ. The CDR3 has 13 amino acids. V was cut by 2 bases and J by 2 bases, with 6 bases left in between. CDR3 sequence (DNA): TGTGCCAGCAGCTTAATGCTGCAAGAGACCCAGTACTTC. Translating gives CASSLMLQETQYF.

In nucleotides, the CDR3 is TGCAGTGCTAGGTTACTAGCGGGTGGCTCCTACGAGCAGTACTTC. Its protein product is CSARLLAGGSYEQYF. The J gene is TRBJ2-7, the V gene TRBV20-1, with 9 nucleotides matching TRBD2. After removal of 3 bases from V and 0 bases from J, the junction contained 6 bases not matched to a gene. The CDR3 length is 15 residues. The germline CDR1 and CDR2 sequences are DFQATT and SNEGSKA (reference sequence).

This sequence joins TRBV6-1 and TRBJ1-1; D unclear. Germline assignment: CDR1 MNHNS and CDR2 SASEGT. V lost 7 bases to trimming and J lost 8 bases, with 20 bases between them. This CDR3 spans 14 amino acids. The CDR3 loop is CASTNQWGSKEAFF. CDR3 sequence (DNA): TGTGCCAGCACCAATCAATGGGGAAGCAAAGAAGCTTTCTTT.

The genes are TRBV7-2 and TRBJ2-7; TRBD2 is a possible D gene (5 bases). The end of the DNA aligns better with TRBJ2-5, so the J call may be wrong. CDR3 length equals 17 residues. Germline V lookup: CDR1 SGHTA, CDR2 FQGNSA. The CDR3 nucleotides are TGTGCCAGCAGCTTAGTATCCCTGAGACTAATCCAAGAGACCCAGTACTTC. Amino acids: CASSLVSLRLIQETQYF.

The rearrangement uses TRBV24-1 and TRBJ2-1, with TRBD2 as a possible D gene (7 bases). There are 17 residues in the CDR3. The ends were cut back, 2 bases at V and 4 bases at J, with 17 bases in the middle. Germline assignment: CDR1 KGHDR and CDR2 SFDVKD. The CDR3 region is CATSDSIGGVGYNEQFF. CDR3 DNA: TGTGCCACCAGTGATTCGATAGGGGGGGTCGGATACAATGAGCAGTTCTTC.

V usage is TRBV11-1 and J usage is TRBJ2-3, with D hard to call. The end of the DNA is better explained by TRBJ2-7, so the J call may be wrong. The CDR3 extends over 13 amino acids. CDR1 SGHAT and CDR2 FQDESV come from the germline V gene (reference sequence). The CDR3 DNA reads TGTGCCAGCAGCTTGGGTCCGGGTTACGAGCAGTACTTC. Protein sequence: CASSLGPGYEQYF.

This clonotype was counted many times. J is TRBJ2-3 and V is TRBV5-6, with 8 positions matching TRBD2. This CDR3 is 16 amino acids long. The germline V gene has CDR1 SGHDT and CDR2 YYEEEE. J was trimmed by 3 bases and V by 0 bases; bases with no gene match: 6. The CDR3 bases are TGTGCCAGCAGCTTGGGGACGGGAGGGCCTACAGATACGCAGTATTTT. Amino acid sequence: CASSLGTGGPTDTQYF.

The chain is built from TRBV11-3 and TRBJ1-2; 7 positions agree with TRBD1. V gave up 5 bases and J gave up 5 bases; unmatched junction bases: 14. The germline CDR1 and CDR2 sequences are SGHNT and YENEEA. This CDR3 spans 16 amino acids. The CDR3: CASSPEGKGAQYGYTF. The CDR3 bases are TGTGCCAGCAGCCCCGAGGGGAAGGGGGCACAGTATGGCTACACCTTC.